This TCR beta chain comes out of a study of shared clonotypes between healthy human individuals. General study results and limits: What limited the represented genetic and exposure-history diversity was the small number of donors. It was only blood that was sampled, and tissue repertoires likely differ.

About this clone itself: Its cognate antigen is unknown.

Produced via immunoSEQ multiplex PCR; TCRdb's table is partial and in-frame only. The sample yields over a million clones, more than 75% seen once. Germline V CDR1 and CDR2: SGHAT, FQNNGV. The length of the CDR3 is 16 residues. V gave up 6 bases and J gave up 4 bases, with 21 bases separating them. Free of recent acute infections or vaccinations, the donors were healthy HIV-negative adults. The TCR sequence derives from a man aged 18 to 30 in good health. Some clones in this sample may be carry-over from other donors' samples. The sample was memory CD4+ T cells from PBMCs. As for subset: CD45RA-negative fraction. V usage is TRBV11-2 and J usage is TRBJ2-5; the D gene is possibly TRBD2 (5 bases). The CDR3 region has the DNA TGTGCCAGCAGTTCAACCCACCGCCAAGGAGGAGAGACCCAGTACTTC. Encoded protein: CASSSTHRQGGETQYF.